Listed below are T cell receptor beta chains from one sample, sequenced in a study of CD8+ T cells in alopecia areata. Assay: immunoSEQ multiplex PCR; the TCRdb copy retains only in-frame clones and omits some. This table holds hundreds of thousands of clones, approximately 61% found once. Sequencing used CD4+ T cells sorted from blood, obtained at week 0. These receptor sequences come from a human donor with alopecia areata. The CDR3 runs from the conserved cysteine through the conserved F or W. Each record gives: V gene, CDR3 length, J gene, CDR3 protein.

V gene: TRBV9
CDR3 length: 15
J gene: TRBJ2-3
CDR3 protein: CASSVSGGLTDTQYF

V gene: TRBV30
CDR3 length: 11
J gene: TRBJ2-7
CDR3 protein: CAWSVAAGEYF

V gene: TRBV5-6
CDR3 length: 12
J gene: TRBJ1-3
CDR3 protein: CASSKDRNTIYF

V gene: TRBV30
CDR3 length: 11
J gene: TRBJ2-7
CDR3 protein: CAWYTGGEQYF

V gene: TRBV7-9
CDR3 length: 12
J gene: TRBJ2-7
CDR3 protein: CASSLFAYEQYF

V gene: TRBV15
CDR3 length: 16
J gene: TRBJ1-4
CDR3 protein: CATSPRQGATNEKLFF

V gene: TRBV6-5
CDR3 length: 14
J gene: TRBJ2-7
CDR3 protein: CASSYFGGQGEQYF

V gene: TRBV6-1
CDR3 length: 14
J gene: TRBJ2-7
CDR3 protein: CASRPGQGNYEQYF

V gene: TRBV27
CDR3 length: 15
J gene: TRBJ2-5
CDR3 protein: CASSFGTSGKKTQYF

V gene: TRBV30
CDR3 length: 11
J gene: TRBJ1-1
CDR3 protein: CAWSKGPQAFF

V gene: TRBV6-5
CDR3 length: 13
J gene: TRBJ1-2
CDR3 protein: CASSSYDSYGYTF

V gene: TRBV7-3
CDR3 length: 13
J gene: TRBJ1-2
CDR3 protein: CASSRRDGSGYTF

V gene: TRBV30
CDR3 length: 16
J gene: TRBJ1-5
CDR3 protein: CAWSIPGPLVNQPQHF

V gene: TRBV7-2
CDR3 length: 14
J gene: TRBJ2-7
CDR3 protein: CASSFVQGTYEQYF

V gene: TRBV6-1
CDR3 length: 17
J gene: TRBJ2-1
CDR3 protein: CASSEAIAGGTYNEQFF

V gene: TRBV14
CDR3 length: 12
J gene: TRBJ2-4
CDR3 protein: CASSPQGAIQYF

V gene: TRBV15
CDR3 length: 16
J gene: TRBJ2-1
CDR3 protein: CATSRVSLNSYNEQFF

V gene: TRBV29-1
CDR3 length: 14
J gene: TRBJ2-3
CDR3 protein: CSAPREPYTDTQYF

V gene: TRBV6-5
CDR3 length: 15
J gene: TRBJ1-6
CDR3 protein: CASTTQGDRDSPLHF

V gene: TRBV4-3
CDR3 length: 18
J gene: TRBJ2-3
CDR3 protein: CASSLVRVDGSGSDTQYF

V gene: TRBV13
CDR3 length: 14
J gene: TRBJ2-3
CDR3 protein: CASSLGASTDTQYF

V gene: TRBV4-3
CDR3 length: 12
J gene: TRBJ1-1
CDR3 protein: CASSQAGREAFF

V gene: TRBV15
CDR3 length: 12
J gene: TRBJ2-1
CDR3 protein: CATSRGGDEQFF

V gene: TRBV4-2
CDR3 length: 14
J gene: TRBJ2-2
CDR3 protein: CASSQHRGTGELFF

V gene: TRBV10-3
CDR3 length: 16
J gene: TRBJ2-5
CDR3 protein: CAISEAGGVWQETQYF

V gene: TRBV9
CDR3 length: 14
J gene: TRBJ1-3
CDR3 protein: CASSSQGGGNTIYF

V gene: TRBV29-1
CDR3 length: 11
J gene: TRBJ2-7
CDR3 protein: CSVVGQYEQYF

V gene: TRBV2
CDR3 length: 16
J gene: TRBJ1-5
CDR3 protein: CASSEAARGGWQPQHF

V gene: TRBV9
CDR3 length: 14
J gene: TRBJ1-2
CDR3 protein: CASSVLAGTYGYTF

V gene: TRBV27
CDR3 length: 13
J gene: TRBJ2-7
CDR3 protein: CASSLLGAGEQYF

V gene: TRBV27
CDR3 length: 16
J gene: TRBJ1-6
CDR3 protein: CASSPPRGSNNSPLHF

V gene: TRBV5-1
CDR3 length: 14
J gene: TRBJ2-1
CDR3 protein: CASSRPDVYNEQFF

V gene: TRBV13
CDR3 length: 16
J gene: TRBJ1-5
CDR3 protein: CASSFSPSGPNQPQHF

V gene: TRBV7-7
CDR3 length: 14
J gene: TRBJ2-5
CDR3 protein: CASSLSARRETQYF

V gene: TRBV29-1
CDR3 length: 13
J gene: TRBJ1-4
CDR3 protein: CSGGGLAGEKLFF

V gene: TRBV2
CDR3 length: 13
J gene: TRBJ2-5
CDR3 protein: CASSGGAGETQYF

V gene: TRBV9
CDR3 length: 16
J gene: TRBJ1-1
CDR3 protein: CASSPRQGSVNTEAFF

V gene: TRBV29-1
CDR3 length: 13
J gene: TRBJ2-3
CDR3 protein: CRVGTGTTDTQYF

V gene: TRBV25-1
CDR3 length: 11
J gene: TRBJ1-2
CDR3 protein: CASRRYYGYTF

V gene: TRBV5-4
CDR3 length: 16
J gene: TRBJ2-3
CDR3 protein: CASSFKGGLLTDTQYF

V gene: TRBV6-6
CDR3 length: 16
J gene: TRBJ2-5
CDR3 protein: CASTPRLAGSQETQYF

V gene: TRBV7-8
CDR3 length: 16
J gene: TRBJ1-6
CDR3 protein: CASSSKDWGRGSPLHF

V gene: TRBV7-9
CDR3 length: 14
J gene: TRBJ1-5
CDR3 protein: CATKGTGGNQPQHF

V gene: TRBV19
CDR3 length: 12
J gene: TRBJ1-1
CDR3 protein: CASIRGYTEAFF

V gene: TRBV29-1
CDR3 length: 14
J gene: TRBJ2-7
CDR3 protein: CSVSPSGISYEQYF

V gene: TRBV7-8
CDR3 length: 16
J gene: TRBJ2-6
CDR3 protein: CASSLAAGYGANVLTF

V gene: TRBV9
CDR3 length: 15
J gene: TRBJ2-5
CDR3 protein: CASSRGGLASETQYF

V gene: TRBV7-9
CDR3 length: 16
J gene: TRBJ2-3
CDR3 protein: CASSPGTSGGADTQYF

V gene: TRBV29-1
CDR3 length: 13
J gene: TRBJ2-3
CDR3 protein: CSVVGTVADTQYF

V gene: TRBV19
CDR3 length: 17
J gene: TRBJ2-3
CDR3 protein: CASSIDPTGVVTDTQYF

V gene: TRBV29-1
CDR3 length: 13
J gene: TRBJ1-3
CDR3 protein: CSVESRSGNTIYF

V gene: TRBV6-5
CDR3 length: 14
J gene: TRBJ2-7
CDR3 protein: CASSYSGRSYEQYF

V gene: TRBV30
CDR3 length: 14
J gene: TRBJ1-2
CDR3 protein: CAWSVSRTNYGYTF

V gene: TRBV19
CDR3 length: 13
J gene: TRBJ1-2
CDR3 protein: CASKQGARNGYTF

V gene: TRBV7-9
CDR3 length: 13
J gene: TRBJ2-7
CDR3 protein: CASSLQGAGEQYF

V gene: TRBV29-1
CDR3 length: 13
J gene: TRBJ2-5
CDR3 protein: CSVVRGTQETQYF